Listed here are 9 T cell receptor beta chains from one sample, sequenced in a study of OX40 agonist ivuxolimab in advanced cancers. This table comes from immunoSEQ multiplex PCR, and its TCRdb copy is limited to in-frame clones, with some not included. The sample yields tens of thousands of clones, 70% to 90% seen once. This material consisted of CD4+ or CD8+ T cells sorted from blood, taken in a trial of the OX40 agonist ivuxolimab. These receptor sequences come from an adult with an advanced solid tumor such as melanoma, head and neck, liver or kidney cancer.

V gene TRBV5-6 combines with J gene TRBJ2-5; TRBD1 matches 7 bases. The CDR3 consists of 16 residues. Per the germline V gene, CDR1 is SGHDT and CDR2 is YYEEEE. J lost 4 bases, V lost 0 bases, and 9 bases had no gene match. CDR3 loop: CASSLDQTGLRETQYF. Here the CDR3 DNA reads TGTGCCAGCAGCTTGGACCAGACAGGGTTGCGAGAGACCCAGTACTTC.

This clone was seen once. The V call is TRBV7-2, the J call TRBJ2-2; D might be TRBD1 (6 bases). Trimming shortened V by 2 bases and J by 6 bases, and 16 bases separated the two germline ends. This CDR3 spans 16 amino acids. Germline V lookup: CDR1 SGHTA, CDR2 FQGNSA. The CDR3 sequence: CASSLSDSRAAGELFF. As DNA, the CDR3 is TGTGCCAGCAGCTTATCGGACAGCCGGGCCGCCGGGGAGCTGTTTTTT.

This rearrangement joins TRBV6-1 to TRBJ2-1; 9 bases are a match to TRBD1. CDR1 MNHNS and CDR2 SASEGT come from the germline V gene. Trimming took 2 bases from V and 9 from J; bases not matched to a gene: 8. The CDR3 is 15 residues long. The CDR3 DNA reads TGTGCCAGCAGTGAAAAGTGGGGACAGGGTAGTGAGCAGTTCTTC. Encoded protein: CASSEKWGQGSEQFF.

The gene calls are TRBV7-9 and TRBJ2-7; no reliable D call. The CDR3 is made up of 12 amino acids. V was trimmed by 1 base and J by 2 bases, leaving 3 bases between them. Germline V CDR1 and CDR2: SEHNR, FQNEAQ (reference sequence). The CDR3 loop reads CASSLEAYEQYF. The CDR3 region has the DNA TGTGCCAGCAGCTTAGAGGCCTACGAGCAGTACTTC.

This chain links TRBV19 with TRBJ1-2; TRBD1 matches 8 bases. Germline assignment: CDR1 LNHDA and CDR2 SQIVND (reference sequence). The V and J ends lost 6 bases and 2 bases, in that order; junction bases with no gene match: 5. The CDR3 extends over 14 amino acids. The CDR3 nucleotides are TGTGCCAGTAGAGCCAGGGGGCCCAACTATGGCTACACCTTC. Its protein product is CASRARGPNYGYTF.

The CDR3 coding sequence is TGTGCCAGCAGTGAAGCATGGGAGGGACAGGGAAGGTTCTTC. This codes for CASSEAWEGQGRFF. The chain uses TRBV6-1 and TRBJ2-1; 9 bases align to TRBD1. Germline V lookup: CDR1 MNHNS, CDR2 SASEGT. This CDR3 is built from 14 residues. The trim removed 0 bases at V and 15 bases at J, leaving 9 bases unmatched.

This chain uses TRBV28 with TRBJ1-1; maybe TRBD1 (6 bases). Trimming took off 5 bases at V and 4 bases at J, with 20 bases between the two ends. The V gene's germline CDR1 is MDHEN and CDR2 SYDVKM. The CDR3 is 16 residues long. The CDR3 DNA sequence: TGTGCCAGCAGTAATCCCGGCTGGGGAGGGGGCACTGAAGCTTTCTTT. The encoded protein is CASSNPGWGGGTEAFF. Combining the CDR3 with reference TRBV28 and TRBJ1-1 gives the whole variable domain DVKVTQSSRYLVKRTGEKVFLECVQDMDHENMFWYRQDPGLGLRLIYFSYDVKMKEKGDIPEGYSVSREKKERFSLILESASTNQTSMYLCASSNPGWGGGTEAFFGQGTRLTVV.

The rearrangement links TRBV10-2 to TRBJ2-5; D possibly corresponds to TRBD2 (5 bases). Trimming pared 7 bases from V and 5 bases from J, leaving 14 bases between. The CDR3 sequence is 13 residues long. CDR1 is WSHSY and CDR2 is SAAADI in the germline V gene. In nucleotides, the CDR3 is TGCGCCAGCACCGGAGGTTCGGGGGAGACCCAGTACTTC. It yields the protein CASTGGSGETQYF.

This clone was picked up a small number of times. J is TRBJ2-1 and V is TRBV23-1; maybe TRBD2 (6 bases). Being an ORF, TRBV23-1 has a function that is uncertain. Between the trimmed V and J ends, which lost 0 bases and 5 bases, there was a span of 14 bases. The CDR3 runs to 16 residues. The CDR3 region is CASSQSKAGGNNEQFF. The DNA of the CDR3 is TGCGCCAGCAGTCAATCGAAAGCTGGCGGGAACAATGAGCAGTTCTTC.